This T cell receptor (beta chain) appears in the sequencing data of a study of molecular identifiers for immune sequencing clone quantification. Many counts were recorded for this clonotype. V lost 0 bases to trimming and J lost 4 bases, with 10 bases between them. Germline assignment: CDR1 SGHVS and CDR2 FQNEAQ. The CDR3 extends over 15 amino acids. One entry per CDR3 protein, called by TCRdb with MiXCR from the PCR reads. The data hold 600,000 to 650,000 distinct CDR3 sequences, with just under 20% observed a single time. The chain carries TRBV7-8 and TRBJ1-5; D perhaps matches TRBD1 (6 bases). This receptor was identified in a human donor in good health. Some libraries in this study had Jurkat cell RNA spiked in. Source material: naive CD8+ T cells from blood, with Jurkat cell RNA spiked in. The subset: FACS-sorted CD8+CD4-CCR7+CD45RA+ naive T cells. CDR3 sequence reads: CASSLAWGANQPQHF. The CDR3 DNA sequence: TGTGCCAGCAGCTTAGCGTGGGGGGCGAATCAGCCCCAGCATTTT.